The entry below describes one TCR beta chain. Several immunoSEQ plates received, in even portions, the genomic DNA of each subset. Sequencing used immunoSEQ multiplex PCR; TCRdb keeps in-frame clones, though not all of them. The sample holds roughly 1,000,000 clones, approximately 78% seen once. The data stem from a study of shared clonotypes between healthy human individuals. The CDR3 is 17 residues long. The germline V and J ends were trimmed by 6 bases and 2 bases, with 20 bases remaining between them. Germline V gene data show CDR1 as MDHEN and CDR2 as SYDVKM. The sequenced sample consisted of memory CD4+ T cells from PBMCs. Subset indicated: CD45RA-negative fraction. This clonotype originated in a young man in good health. Some clones in this sample may be carry-over from other donors' samples. The chain combines TRBV28 with TRBJ2-1, with D perhaps matching TRBD1 (6 bases). CDR3 coding DNA: TGTGCCAGCAGCCCCGGACAGCCTCCAGTAACCTACAATGAGCAGTTCTTC. It encodes CASSPGQPPVTYNEQFF.